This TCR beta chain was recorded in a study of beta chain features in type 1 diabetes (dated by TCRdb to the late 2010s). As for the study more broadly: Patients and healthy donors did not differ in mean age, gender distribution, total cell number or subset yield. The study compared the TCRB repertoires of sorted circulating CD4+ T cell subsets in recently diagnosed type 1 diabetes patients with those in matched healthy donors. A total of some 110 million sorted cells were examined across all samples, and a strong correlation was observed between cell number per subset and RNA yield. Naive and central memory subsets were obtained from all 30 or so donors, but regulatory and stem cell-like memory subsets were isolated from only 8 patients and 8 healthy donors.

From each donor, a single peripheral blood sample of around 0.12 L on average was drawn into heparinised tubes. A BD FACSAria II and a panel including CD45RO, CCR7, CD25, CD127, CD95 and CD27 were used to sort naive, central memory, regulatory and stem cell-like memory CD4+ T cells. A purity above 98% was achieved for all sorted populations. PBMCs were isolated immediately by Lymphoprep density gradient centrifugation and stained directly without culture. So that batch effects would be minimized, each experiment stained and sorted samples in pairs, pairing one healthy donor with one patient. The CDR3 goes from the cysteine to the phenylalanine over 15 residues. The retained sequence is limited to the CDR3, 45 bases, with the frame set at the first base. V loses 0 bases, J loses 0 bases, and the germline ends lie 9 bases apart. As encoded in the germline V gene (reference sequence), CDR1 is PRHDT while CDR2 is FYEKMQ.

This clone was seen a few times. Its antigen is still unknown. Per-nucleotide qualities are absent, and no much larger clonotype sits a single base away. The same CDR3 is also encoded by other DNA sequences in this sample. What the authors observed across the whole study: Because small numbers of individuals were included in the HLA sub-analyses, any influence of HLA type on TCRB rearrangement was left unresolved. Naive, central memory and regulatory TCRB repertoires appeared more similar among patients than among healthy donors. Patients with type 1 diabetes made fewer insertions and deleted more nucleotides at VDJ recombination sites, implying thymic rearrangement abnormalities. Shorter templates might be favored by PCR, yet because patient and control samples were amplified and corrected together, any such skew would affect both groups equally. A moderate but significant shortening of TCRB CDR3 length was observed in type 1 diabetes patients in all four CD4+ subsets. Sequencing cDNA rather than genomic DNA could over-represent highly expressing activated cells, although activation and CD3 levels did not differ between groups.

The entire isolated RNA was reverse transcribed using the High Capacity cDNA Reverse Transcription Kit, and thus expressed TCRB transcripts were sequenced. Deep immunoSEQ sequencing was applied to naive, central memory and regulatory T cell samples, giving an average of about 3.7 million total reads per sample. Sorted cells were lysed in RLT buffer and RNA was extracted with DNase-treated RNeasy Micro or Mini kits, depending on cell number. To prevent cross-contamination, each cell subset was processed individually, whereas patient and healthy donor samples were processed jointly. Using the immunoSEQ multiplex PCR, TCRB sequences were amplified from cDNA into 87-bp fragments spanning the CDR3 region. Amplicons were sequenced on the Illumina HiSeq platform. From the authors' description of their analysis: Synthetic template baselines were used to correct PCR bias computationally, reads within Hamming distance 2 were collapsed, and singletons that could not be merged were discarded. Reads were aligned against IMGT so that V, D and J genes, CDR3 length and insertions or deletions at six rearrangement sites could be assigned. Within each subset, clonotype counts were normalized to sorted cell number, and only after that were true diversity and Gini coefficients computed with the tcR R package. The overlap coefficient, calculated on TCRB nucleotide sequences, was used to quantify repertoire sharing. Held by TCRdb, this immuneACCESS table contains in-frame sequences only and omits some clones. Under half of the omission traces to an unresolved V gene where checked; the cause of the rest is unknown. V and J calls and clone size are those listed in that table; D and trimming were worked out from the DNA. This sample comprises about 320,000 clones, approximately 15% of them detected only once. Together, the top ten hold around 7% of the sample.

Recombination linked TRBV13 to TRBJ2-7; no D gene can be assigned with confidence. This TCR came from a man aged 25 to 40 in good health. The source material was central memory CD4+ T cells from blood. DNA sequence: TGTGCCAGCAGCTTAGGGTCGGCGTTCTCCTACGAGCAGTACTTC. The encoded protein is CASSLGSAFSYEQYF.